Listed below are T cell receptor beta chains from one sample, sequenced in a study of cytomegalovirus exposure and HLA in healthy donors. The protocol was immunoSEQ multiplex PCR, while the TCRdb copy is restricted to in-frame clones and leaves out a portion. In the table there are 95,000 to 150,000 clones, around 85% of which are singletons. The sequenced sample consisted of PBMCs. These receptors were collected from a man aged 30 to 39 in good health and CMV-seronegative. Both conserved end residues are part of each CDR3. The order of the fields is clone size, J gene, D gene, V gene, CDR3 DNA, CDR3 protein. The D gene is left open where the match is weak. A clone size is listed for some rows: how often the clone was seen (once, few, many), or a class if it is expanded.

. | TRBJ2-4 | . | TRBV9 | TGTGCCAGTTCCGCCACAGGGAATAAGGCCATTCAGTACTTC | CASSATGNKAIQYF
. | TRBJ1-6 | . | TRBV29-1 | TGCAGCGTCCGAGAGAGTGGTCCAAATTCACCCCTCCACTTT | CSVRESGPNSPLHF
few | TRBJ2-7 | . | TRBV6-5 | TGTGCCAGCAGTTTCGAGACTGGTGCATACGAGCAGTACTTC | CASSFETGAYEQYF
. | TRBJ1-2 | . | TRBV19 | TGTGCCAGTAGTCTGGCCCAGGCAGGGACTAACTATGGCTACACCTTC | CASSLAQAGTNYGYTF
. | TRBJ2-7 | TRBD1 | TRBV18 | TGTGCCAGCTCGGCGGACAGGGGCAGCTCCTACGAGCAGTACTTC | CASSADRGSSYEQYF
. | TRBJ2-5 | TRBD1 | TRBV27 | TGTGCCAGCAGGATGACAGGGGGCGCTCGGGAGACCCAGTACTTC | CASRMTGGARETQYF
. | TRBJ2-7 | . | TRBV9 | TGTGCCAGCAGCAAGACGGGAAGTCCCTACGAGCAGTACTTC | CASSKTGSPYEQYF
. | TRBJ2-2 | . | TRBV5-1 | TGCGCCAGCAGCTTGGACAGGGGGGGAACCGGGGAGCTGTTTTTT | CASSLDRGGTGELFF
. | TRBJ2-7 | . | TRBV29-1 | TGCAGCGTTGAAGAATCCGTGTACTCCCCCGAGCAGTACTTC | CSVEESVYSPEQYF
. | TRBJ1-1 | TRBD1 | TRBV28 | TGTGCCAGCAGTTTATGGACAGGGGGCACCACTGAAGCTTTCTTT | CASSLWTGGTTEAFF
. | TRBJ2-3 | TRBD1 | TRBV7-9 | TGTGCCAGCAGCTTTGGACAGGGAAGGGGCACAGATACGCAGTATTTT | CASSFGQGRGTDTQYF
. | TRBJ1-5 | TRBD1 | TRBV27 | TGTGCCAGCAGGAGGACAGGGGGGAATCAGCCCCAGCATTTT | CASRRTGGNQPQHF
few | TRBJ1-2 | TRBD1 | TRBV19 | TGTGCCAGTAGTAACACCCGGGACAGTCCCCCAAAATACTATGGCTACACCTTC | CASSNTRDSPPKYYGYTF
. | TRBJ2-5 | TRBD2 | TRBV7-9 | TGTGCCAGCAGCTTAGGGTTAGCGGGGGTGCCAGAGACCCAGTACTTC | CASSLGLAGVPETQYF
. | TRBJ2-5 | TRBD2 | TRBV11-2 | TGTGCCAGCAGCTCCGGACTAGCGGGGGGCCCACGGGAGACCCAGTACTTC | CASSSGLAGGPRETQYF
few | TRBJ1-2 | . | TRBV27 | TGTGCCAGCAGTCCGGAGCCCCTGGGGGGTTATGGCTACACCTTC | CASSPEPLGGYGYTF
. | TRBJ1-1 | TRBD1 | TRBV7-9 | TGTTCCAGCAGCTTAGGGTCCGGGACAGCGAACACTGAAGCTTTCTTT | CSSSLGSGTANTEAFF
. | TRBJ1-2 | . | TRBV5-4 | TGTGCCAGCAGCTGGCTCGGCGGTAACTATGGCTACACCTTC | CASSWLGGNYGYTF
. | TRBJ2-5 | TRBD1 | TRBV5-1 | TGCGCCAGCAGCTTGGTGGACAGGGGCGCGGGAGAGACCCAGTACTTC | CASSLVDRGAGETQYF
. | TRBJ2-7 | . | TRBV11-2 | TGTGCCAGCAGCACCGGTGGGAGGGGGAAGTACTTC | CASSTGGRGKYF
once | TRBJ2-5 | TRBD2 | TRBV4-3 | TGCGCCAGCAGCCAAGAAAGCGGACTAGCGGGTTCTGAGCAGTACTTC | CASSQESGLAGSEQYF
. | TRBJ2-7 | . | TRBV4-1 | TGCGCCAGCAGCAGGGGGGGGACGCAGTACTTC | CASSRGGTQYF
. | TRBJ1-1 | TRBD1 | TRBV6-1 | TGTGCCAGCAGTTCGACAGGGATCGGCACTGAAGCTTTCTTT | CASSSTGIGTEAFF
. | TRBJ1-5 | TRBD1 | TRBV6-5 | TGTGCCAGCAGAGATGACAGGGATATCAATCAGCCCCAGCATTTT | CASRDDRDINQPQHF
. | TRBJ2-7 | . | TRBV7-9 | TGTGCCAGCAGCTTAGAAGGGGCGGCTGCTCCATACGAGCAGTACTTC | CASSLEGAAAPYEQYF
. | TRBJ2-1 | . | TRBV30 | TGTGCCTGGGGACGGGAGAATGAGCAGTTCTTC | CAWGRENEQFF
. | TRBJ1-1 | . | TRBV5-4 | TGTGCCAGCAGCCGAGAAGGGGGGGTTCCGATTGAAGCTTTCTTT | CASSREGGVPIEAFF
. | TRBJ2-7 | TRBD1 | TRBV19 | TGTGCCAGTAGTACCCGGACAGGGGCCACGACCTACGAGCAGTACTTC | CASSTRTGATTYEQYF
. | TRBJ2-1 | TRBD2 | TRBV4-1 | TGCGCCAGCAGCCAAGATGAACTAGCGGGGGGGCACAATGAGCAGTTCTTC | CASSQDELAGGHNEQFF
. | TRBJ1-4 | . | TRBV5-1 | TGCGCCAGCAGCTTGTCACAGGGTTTAGAGGAAAAACTGTTTTTT | CASSLSQGLEEKLFF
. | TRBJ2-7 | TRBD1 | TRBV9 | TGTGCCAGCAGCGCGACAGGGGACGAGCAGTACTTC | CASSATGDEQYF
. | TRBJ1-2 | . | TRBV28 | TGTGCCAGCAGTTTACTAGGGGTTGGCTACACCTTC | CASSLLGVGYTF
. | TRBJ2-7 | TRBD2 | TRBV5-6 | TGTGCCAGCAGCCTGGGGGGGGTCAGCTCCTACGAGCAGTACTTC | CASSLGGVSSYEQYF
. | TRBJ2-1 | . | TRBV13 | TGTGCCAGCAGCTCTCGCGGTATCCACGAGCAGTTCTTC | CASSSRGIHEQFF
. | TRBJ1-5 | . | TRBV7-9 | TGTGCCAGCAGCGCAGGAGGGGAAGGTTGGGATCAGCCCCAGCATTTT | CASSAGGEGWDQPQHF
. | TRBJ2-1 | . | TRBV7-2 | TGTGCCAGCACAACCACCCTGGGGGGTAATGAGCAGTTCTTC | CASTTTLGGNEQFF
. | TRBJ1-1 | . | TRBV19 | TGTGCCAGTAGTACGGGACAATGGGGCACTGAAGCTTTCTTT | CASSTGQWGTEAFF
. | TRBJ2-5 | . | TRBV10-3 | TGTGCCATCAGTGAGTCGGGAGTGCAAGAGACCCAGTACTTC | CAISESGVQETQYF
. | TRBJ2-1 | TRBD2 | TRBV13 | TGTGCCAGCAGCTTAGCCGGACTAGCGGGGGGAGGGACCTACAATGAGCAGTTCTTC | CASSLAGLAGGGTYNEQFF
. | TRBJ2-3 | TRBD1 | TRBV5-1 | TGCGCCAGCAGTTACCCTACAGGGGGCACAGATACGCAGTATTTT | CASSYPTGGTDTQYF
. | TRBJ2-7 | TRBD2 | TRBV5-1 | TGCGCCAGCAGCGGGAGCGGGGGGCTCACCTACGAGCAGTACTTC | CASSGSGGLTYEQYF
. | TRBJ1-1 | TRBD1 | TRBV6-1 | TGTGCCAGCAGCGACAGGGTGAACACTGAAGCTTTCTTT | CASSDRVNTEAFF
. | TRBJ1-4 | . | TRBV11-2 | TGTGCCAGCAGCCGCCGGGAGGATGAAAAACTGTTTTTT | CASSRREDEKLFF
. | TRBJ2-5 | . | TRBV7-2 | TGTGCCAGCAGCATCTACAGTCCCCAAGAGACCCAGTACTTC | CASSIYSPQETQYF
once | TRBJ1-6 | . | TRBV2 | TGTGCCAGCAGTGTGCTAGACAGCCAATCACCCCTCCACTTT | CASSVLDSQSPLHF
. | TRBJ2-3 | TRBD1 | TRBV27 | TGTGCCAGCAGTTTCTCGACAGGGAAGGCAGATACGCAGTATTTT | CASSFSTGKADTQYF
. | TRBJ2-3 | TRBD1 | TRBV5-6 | TGTGCCAGCAGCTTAAAGGGGGCGCCAGATACGCAGTATTTT | CASSLKGAPDTQYF
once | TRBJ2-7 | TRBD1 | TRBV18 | TGTGCCAGCTCCTCCCAGGGGGCGGTTAACGAGCAGTACTTC | CASSSQGAVNEQYF
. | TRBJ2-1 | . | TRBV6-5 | TGTGCCAGCAGTTACGACAAAGGCTACAATGAGCAGTTCTTC | CASSYDKGYNEQFF
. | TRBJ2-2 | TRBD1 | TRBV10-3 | TGTGCCATCAGTGAGTCGACAGGGGGCACCGGGGAGCTGTTTTTT | CAISESTGGTGELFF
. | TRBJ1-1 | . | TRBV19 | TGTGCCACAGGGGAGGGGTACACTGAAGCTTTCTTT | CATGEGYTEAFF
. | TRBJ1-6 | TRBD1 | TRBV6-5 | TGTGCCAGCATGGGACAGGGAGGATCACCCCTCCACTTT | CASMGQGGSPLHF
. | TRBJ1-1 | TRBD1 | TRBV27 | TGTGCCAGCAGCCCCATCGGACAGGGGGAAGCTTTCTTT | CASSPIGQGEAFF